The 32 T cell receptor beta chains below were found in one sample sequenced in a study of blood T cell repertoires in COVID-19. The data were produced by immunoSEQ multiplex PCR, yet TCRdb's version contains in-frame clones alone and is incomplete. Among roughly 260,000 clones listed, around nine tenths were seen once. Sequencing was done on a sample of peripheral blood. All receptors come from a man in his forties or fifties who had recovered from COVID-19.

In its sample, this clone was seen a few times. This chain joins TRBV12-3 or TRBV12-4 and TRBJ1-5; D is unclear. The CDR3 length is 12 residues. The V end was cut by 8 bases, the J end by 0 bases, with 5 bases between. The CDR3 DNA reads as TGTGCCAGCCGGAGTAGCAATCAGCCCCAGCATTTT. It translates to CASRSSNQPQHF.

This chain links TRBV7-9 with TRBJ2-2; 7 bases are a match to TRBD2. Germline loops: CDR1 SEHNR, CDR2 FQNEAQ (reference sequence). The CDR3 extends over 16 amino acids. V gave up 3 bases and J gave up 3 bases; unmatched junction bases: 7. The DNA of the CDR3 is TGTGCCAGCAGCTTCACCGGGGGGAGGTACACCGGGGAGCTGTTTTTT. Amino acids: CASSFTGGRYTGELFF. Full variable domain (remainder filled in from reference TRBV7-9 and TRBJ2-2): DTGVSQNPRHKITKRGQNVTFRCDPISEHNRLYWYRQTLGQGPEFLTYFQNEAQLEKSRLLSDRFSAERPKGSFSTLEIQRTEQGDSAMYLCASSFTGGRYTGELFFGEGSRLTVL.

The genes are TRBV2 and TRBJ2-2, with a tentative D call TRBD2 (7 bases). This CDR3 has 16 residues. V gave up 5 bases and J gave up 4 bases, with 17 bases separating them. The germline V gene encodes CDR1 SNHLY and CDR2 FYNNEI. Here the CDR3 reads CASSSEGGRITGELFF. The CDR3 DNA follows: TGTGCCAGCAGTTCTGAGGGGGGGCGTATCACCGGGGAGCTGTTTTTT.

The chain carries TRBV15 and TRBJ2-7, with 8 bases lining up with TRBD2. V lost 3 bases and J lost 0; bases outside the gene matches: 7. There are 16 residues in the CDR3. Germline-derived CDR1 and CDR2 are LNHNV and YYDKDF (reference sequence). The CDR3 DNA reads TGTGCCACCAGCAGTTCTAGCGGGCGACCCTCCTACGAGCAGTACTTC. Amino acids: CATSSSSGRPSYEQYF.

The V call is TRBV5-4, the J call TRBJ2-7; TRBD1 matches at 7 bases. The trim removed 3 bases at V and 3 bases at J, leaving 9 bases unmatched. The V gene's germline CDR1 is SGHNT and CDR2 YYREEE (reference sequence). The CDR3 is made up of 15 amino acids. The CDR3 region is CASSSPTGTIYEQYF. CDR3 sequence (DNA): TGTGCCAGCAGCTCACCGACAGGGACAATCTACGAGCAGTACTTC.

The rearrangement uses TRBV15 and TRBJ2-1; weak D call: TRBD1 (7 bases). There are 16 residues in the CDR3. The ends were cut back, 3 bases at V and 6 bases at J, with 18 bases in the middle. Looked up from germline, CDR1 is LNHNV and CDR2 is YYDKDF (reference sequence). The DNA for the CDR3 is TGTGCCACCAGCAGCCGTCAGGGGGGTTCGGGCAATGAGCAGTTCTTC. Its translation: CATSSRQGGSGNEQFF.

The V gene is TRBV11-2, the J gene TRBJ2-3; the match to TRBD2 covers 8 bases. This CDR3 region has 16 residues. Germline-derived CDR1 and CDR2 are SGHAT and FQNNGV. Trimming removed 3 bases from V and 1 base from J; junction bases left unmatched: 6. The CDR3 sequence: CASSFHSGGGTDTQYF. CDR3 bases: TGTGCCAGCAGCTTTCATTCCGGGGGGGGCACAGATACGCAGTATTTT.

CDR3 loop: CASSFLPGLDYEQYF. The CDR3 DNA reads TGTGCCAGCAGCTTCCTCCCGGGACTGGACTACGAGCAGTACTTC. V gene TRBV6-5 combines with J gene TRBJ2-7; maybe TRBD2 (6 bases). There are 15 residues in the CDR3. In germline, CDR1 is MNHEY, CDR2 SVGAGI. Trimming shortened V by 6 bases and J by 3 bases, and 18 bases separated the two germline ends.

V is TRBV6-2 or TRBV6-3 and J is TRBJ1-5; 7 bases line up with TRBD1. Trimming cost V 5 bases and J 4 bases; bases outside gene matches: 8. Germline CDR1 is MNHEY and CDR2 is SVGEGT. The CDR3 has 15 residues. CDR3 DNA: TGTGCCAGCAGTAGCCGACAGGGATTGAATCAGCCCCAGCATTTT. Translating it yields CASSSRQGLNQPQHF.

A remark on this clone: One end of the junction does not line up with germline, which may come from a read error. The rearrangement uses TRBV9 and TRBJ1-4; 10 positions match TRBD1. The CDR3 sequence is 16 residues long. From germline, CDR1 is SGDLS and CDR2 YYNGEE. The DNA of the CDR3 is TGTGCCAGCAGCCCTGGGACAGGGGTAACTAGTGAAAAACTGTTTTTT. Translation gives CASSPGTGVTSEKLFF.

The chain employs TRBV2 and TRBJ1-6; 11 nucleotides match TRBD1. After removal of 6 bases from V and 9 bases from J, the junction contained 7 bases not matched to a gene. This CDR3 contains 15 residues. Germline CDR1 reads SNHLY; CDR2 reads FYNNEI. In DNA form, the CDR3 reads TGTGCCAGCAGATCCCGGACAGGGGGCAGTTCACCCCTCCACTTT. It yields the protein CASRSRTGGSSPLHF. Full variable domain (rest looked up from reference TRBV2 and TRBJ1-6): EPEVTQTPSHQVTQMGQEVILRCVPISNHLYFYWYRQILGQKVEFLVSFYNNEISEKSEIFDDQFSVERPDGSNFTLKIRSTKLEDSAMYFCASRSRTGGSSPLHFGNGTRLTVT.

In this sample, this clone turned up once. V gene TRBV3-1 (or the pseudogene TRBV3-2) combines with J gene TRBJ2-7; possible D gene TRBD2, 6 bases. CDR3 length: 16 residues. Deletions cut 4 bases from V and 2 bases from J, with 18 bases between. The germline V gene encodes CDR1 LGHDT and CDR2 YNNKEL (reference sequence). The CDR3 bases are TGTGCCAGCAGCCCCCAAGCCACCTGGGGGGCCTACGAGCAGTACTTC. This translates into CASSPQATWGAYEQYF.

The sample holds one count of this clone. The chain recombines TRBV16 with TRBJ2-7; 7 bases are shared with TRBD1. This CDR3 region has 15 residues. V gave up 0 bases and J gave up 2 bases; unmatched junction bases: 4. Germline V CDR1 and CDR2: KGHSY, FQNENV. The CDR3 loop is CASSQSGQGAYEQYF. The CDR3 nucleotides are TGTGCCAGCAGCCAATCGGGGCAGGGGGCCTACGAGCAGTACTTC.

The chain links TRBV6-5 to TRBJ1-1; D is perhaps TRBD1 (5 bases). Trimming left V 1 base short and J 0 bases short, with 12 bases between. Germline CDR1 reads MNHEY; CDR2 reads SVGAGI. This CDR3 contains 16 residues. The CDR3 sequence is CASSYLTLTVNTEAFF. DNA of the CDR3: TGTGCCAGCAGTTACTTAACCTTGACAGTGAACACTGAAGCTTTCTTT.

The chain joins TRBV27 to TRBJ2-7, with 9 bases matching TRBD1. CDR3 length: 14 amino acids. Germline assignment: CDR1 MNHEY and CDR2 SMNVEV (reference sequence). The V gene end was trimmed by 7 bases and the J gene end by 3 bases; junction bases not matched to a gene: 7. The CDR3 sequence is CASTPTGGGYEQYF. The CDR3 coding sequence is TGTGCCAGCACCCCTACAGGGGGCGGCTACGAGCAGTACTTC.

V gene TRBV6-5 combines with J gene TRBJ2-1; TRBD1 agrees at 9 bases. The germline V gene encodes CDR1 MNHEY and CDR2 SVGAGI. Trimming cost V 5 bases and J 6 bases; bases outside gene matches: 5. The CDR3 is made up of 14 amino acids. As DNA, the CDR3 is TGTGCCAGCAGTCCCGGGACAGGGCTCAATGAGCAGTTCTTC. Translation: CASSPGTGLNEQFF.

V is TRBV9 and J is TRBJ2-7; 7 bases map to TRBD1. Germline V CDR1 and CDR2: SGDLS, YYNGEE. This CDR3 has 16 amino acids. J lost 2 bases, V lost 0 bases, and 8 bases had no gene match. CDR3 loop: CASSVAGGQNPYEQYF. The DNA for the CDR3 is TGTGCCAGCAGCGTAGCAGGGGGACAAAACCCCTACGAGCAGTACTTC.

V and J are TRBV3-1 (or the pseudogene TRBV3-2) and TRBJ2-7; 9 nucleotides match TRBD1. The germline V gene encodes CDR1 LGHDT and CDR2 YNNKEL (reference sequence). The length of the CDR3 is 16 residues. Trimming took 3 bases from V and 5 from J; bases not matched to a gene: 11. The CDR3 DNA follows: TGTGCCAGCAGCCAGATAACAGGGGGCGGTCCCCACGAGCAGTACTTC. Amino acid sequence: CASSQITGGGPHEQYF.

The sample holds one count of this clone. This chain connects TRBV18 to TRBJ1-2; possible D gene TRBD1, 6 bases. Trimming shortened V by 2 bases and J by 4 bases, and 14 bases separated the two germline ends. Germline V gene data show CDR1 as KGHSH and CDR2 as LQKENI. This CDR3 spans 15 amino acids. The CDR3 spells CASSPGSDSSYGYTF. CDR3 in DNA: TGTGCCAGCTCACCAGGCTCGGACAGTTCCTATGGCTACACCTTC.

V and J are TRBV12-5 and TRBJ2-2; 9 nucleotides match TRBD2. After removal of 2 bases from V and 2 bases from J, the junction contained 9 bases not matched to a gene. CDR3 length: 18 residues. The germline V gene has CDR1 LGHNT and CDR2 FRNRAP. The CDR3 DNA reads as TGTGCTAGTGGTTTGACTCGACCTAGCGGGAAAAACACCGGGGAGCTGTTTTTT. This translates into CASGLTRPSGKNTGELFF.

This clone occurred once. The chain joins TRBV18 to TRBJ1-5; no definite D call. The CDR3 totals 13 residues. Trimming removed 3 bases at V and 5 bases at J, with 8 bases between. Germline CDR1 is KGHSH and CDR2 is LQKENI. CDR3 in DNA: TGTGCCAGCTCACCCAGCGGGGATCAGCCCCAGCATTTT. The encoded protein is CASSPSGDQPQHF.

The genes are TRBV24-1 and TRBJ2-1; 8 bases map to TRBD2. The germline CDR1 and CDR2 sequences are KGHDR and SFDVKD. This CDR3 contains 14 residues. After removal of 6 bases from V and 7 bases from J, the junction contained 7 bases not matched to a gene. The CDR3 DNA reads as TGTGCCACCAGTAGCGGGAGAAGAGGGAATGAGCAGTTCTTC. Its protein is CATSSGRRGNEQFF.

This clone was counted a few times. V and J are TRBV5-7 and TRBJ2-2, with TRBD1 as a possible D gene (5 bases). TRBV5-7 is designated an ORF whose function remains uncertain. This CDR3 spans 17 amino acids. The germline V and J ends were trimmed by 0 bases and 0 bases, with 12 bases remaining between them. The CDR3 DNA reads TGTGCCAGCAGCTTGGGAGGACATGGACCGAACACCGGGGAGCTGTTTTTT. The encoded protein is CASSLGGHGPNTGELFF.

This clone was found once. This rearrangement joins TRBV10-3 to TRBJ2-5; D possibly corresponds to TRBD1 (6 bases). Germline loops: CDR1 ENHRY, CDR2 SYGVKD. The ends were cut back, 5 bases at V and 5 bases at J, with 15 bases in the middle. The CDR3 consists of 14 residues. The CDR3 nucleotides are TGTGCCATCAGTACCAGGGGAGATTTCGAGACCCAGTACTTC. It encodes CAISTRGDFETQYF.

The CDR3 loop is CAIRADRVGEQYF. The CDR3 DNA sequence: TGTGCCATCAGGGCGGACAGGGTCGGCGAGCAGTACTTC. The chain recombines TRBV10-3 with TRBJ2-7; 8 bases line up with TRBD1. Germline V CDR1 and CDR2: ENHRY, SYGVKD. The V segment lost 6 bases and the J segment 6 bases; nucleotides outside the gene matches: 7. The CDR3 spans 13 residues.

The chain carries TRBV7-2 and TRBJ2-1; tentatively, D is TRBD1 (6 bases). This CDR3 contains 14 residues. Germline V CDR1 and CDR2: SGHTA, FQGNSA. The ends were cut back, 4 bases at V and 10 bases at J, with 17 bases in the middle. CDR3 residues: CASSYRVLGEEQFF. The CDR3 DNA is TGTGCCAGCAGCTACAGGGTCCTGGGGGAGGAGCAGTTCTTC.

This clone was recorded once. The chain is built from TRBV6-5 and TRBJ1-2, with 7 bases fitting TRBD1. The CDR3 extends over 13 amino acids. From germline, CDR1 is MNHEY and CDR2 SVGAGI. V trimming: 5 bases; J trimming: 4 bases; junction bases outside the gene matches: 4. The DNA for the CDR3 is TGTGCCAGCAGTCAGGGGGGAGCCTATGGCTACACCTTC. It is translated as CASSQGGAYGYTF.

The V call is TRBV6-2 or TRBV6-3, the J call TRBJ1-1; D is unclear. The germline CDR1 and CDR2 sequences are MNHEY and SVGEGT. Trimming shortened V by 0 bases and J by 0 bases, and 14 bases separated the two germline ends. The CDR3 contains 17 residues. The DNA of the CDR3 is TGTGCCAGCAGTTACTCGAGGCGTCAGCCCATGAACACTGAAGCTTTCTTT. Translating it yields CASSYSRRQPMNTEAFF.

The rearrangement links TRBV7-7 to TRBJ2-2, with 8 bases fitting TRBD1. The germline gives CDR1 SSHAT, CDR2 FNYEAQ (reference sequence). The length of the CDR3 is 14 residues. V lost 4 bases to trimming and J lost 7 bases; unmatched junction nucleotides: 5. The CDR3 spells CASSSGTGVGELFF. The CDR3 DNA sequence: TGTGCCAGCAGCTCCGGGACAGGAGTCGGGGAGCTGTTTTTT.

This sequence joins TRBV5-1 and TRBJ2-3, with D tentatively TRBD2 (5 bases). From germline, CDR1 is SGHRS and CDR2 YFSETQ. The V end was cut by 0 bases, the J end by 1 base, with 9 bases between. The CDR3 extends over 15 amino acids. Here the CDR3 DNA reads TGCGCCAGCAGCTTGGGGAGGTTACGCACAGATACGCAGTATTTT. Its translation: CASSLGRLRTDTQYF. Looking up the rest from reference TRBV5-1 and TRBJ2-3 gives the full variable domain: KAGVTQTPRYLIKTRGQQVTLSCSPISGHRSVSWYQQTPGQGLQFLFEYFSETQRNKGNFPGRFSGRQFSNSRSEMNVSTLELGDSALYLCASSLGRLRTDTQYFGPGTRLTVL.

This rearrangement joins TRBV5-1 to TRBJ2-3; D call uncertain. In germline, CDR1 is SGHRS, CDR2 YFSETQ. The length of the CDR3 is 14 residues. Trimming removed 0 bases at V and 2 bases at J, with 7 bases between. CDR3 sequence reads: CASSLDGTTDTQYF. The CDR3 region has the DNA TGCGCCAGCAGCTTGGACGGTACCACAGATACGCAGTATTTT. The whole variable domain, filled in from reference TRBV5-1 and TRBJ2-3, reads KAGVTQTPRYLIKTRGQQVTLSCSPISGHRSVSWYQQTPGQGLQFLFEYFSETQRNKGNFPGRFSGRQFSNSRSEMNVSTLELGDSALYLCASSLDGTTDTQYFGPGTRLTVL.

The chain links TRBV2 to TRBJ2-4; 7 bases map to TRBD2. Losses at the gene ends were 10 bases for V and 7 bases for J; bases not matched to a gene: 4. From germline, CDR1 is SNHLY and CDR2 FYNNEI. The CDR3 length is 11 residues. CDR3: CAINSGNIQYF. The CDR3 bases are TGTGCCATTAATAGCGGGAACATTCAGTACTTC.